The rows below give T cell receptor beta chains drawn from one sample of a study of blood T cells in healthy people across ages. TCRdb re-called the 5' RACE reads with MiXCR, one entry per CDR3 protein. The sample consists of some 760,000 distinct CDR3 sequences, 20% to 30% of them appearing once. In addition, the sample was reused for a study of T cells of mothers and their children.

The sequenced sample was blood. The receptors come from a boy younger than 18 in good health. Both conserved end residues are part of each CDR3. A D gene is named only where the DNA matches it firmly. Expanded clones get a size class; other rows say once, few or many, or leave the size out.

CASSLEESEAFF TGTGCCAGCAGTTTAGAGGAAAGTGAAGCTTTCTTT - few TRBJ1-1 TRBV12-3/TRBV12-4
CASSRGGANEQFF TGTGCCAGCAGCCGCGGGGGGGCCAATGAGCAGTTCTTC TRBD2 - TRBJ2-1 TRBV4-2
CATSPHQMAGTGELFF TGTGCCACCAGCCCCCACCAAATGGCGGGCACCGGGGAGCTGTTTTTT - few TRBJ2-2 TRBV15
CSFLGSEKLFF TGCAGCTTCCTAGGGAGTGAAAAACTGTTTTTT - - TRBJ1-4 TRBV29-1
CASSLRDPRETQYF TGTGCCAGCAGTTTAAGAGACCCCAGAGAGACCCAGTACTTC - few TRBJ2-5 TRBV12-3/TRBV12-4
CASSYEAGGRGETQYF TGTGCCAGCAGTTACGAAGCGGGGGGGCGGGGAGAGACCCAGTACTTC TRBD2 - TRBJ2-5 TRBV6-6
CASSLDPRQETQYF TGCGCCAGCAGCTTGGACCCCAGGCAAGAGACCCAGTACTTC - - TRBJ2-5 TRBV5-1
CASSGGTSSYNEQFF TGTGCCAGCAGTGGGGGGACTAGCTCCTACAATGAGCAGTTCTTC TRBD2 - TRBJ2-1 TRBV9
CASSLEQYEQYF TGTGCCAGCAGCTTGGAACAGTACGAGCAGTACTTC - few TRBJ2-7 TRBV5-5
CATSALPTGELFF TGTGCCACCAGTGCACTCCCCACCGGGGAGCTGTTTTTT - - TRBJ2-2 TRBV24-1
CSARVPGVVADTQYF TGCAGTGCTAGAGTCCCGGGAGTAGTGGCAGATACGCAGTATTTT - - TRBJ2-3 TRBV20-1
CASSSTEGNIQYF TGCGCCAGCAGCTCGACCGAGGGAAACATTCAGTACTTC - few TRBJ2-4 TRBV5-1
CASSEVGGADTQYF TGTGCCAGCAGTGAAGTGGGGGGCGCAGATACGCAGTATTTT - - TRBJ2-3 TRBV2
CASSLNSGELFF TGTGCCAGCAGCTTAAATTCCGGGGAGCTGTTTTTT - - TRBJ2-2 TRBV7-3
CASRPEGTTEAFF TGTGCCAGCAGACCAGAGGGGACCACTGAAGCTTTCTTT - few TRBJ1-1 TRBV7-3
CASSSPSGDSYEQYF TGTGCCAGCAGTTCCCCTAGCGGGGACTCCTACGAGCAGTACTTC TRBD2 - TRBJ2-7 TRBV12-3/TRBV12-4
CSARGQSNYEQYF TGCAGTGCTAGGGGACAGAGCAATTACGAGCAGTACTTC TRBD1 - TRBJ2-7 TRBV20-1
CSALQGANYGYTF TGCAGCGCCCTCCAAGGAGCTAACTATGGCTACACCTTC - - TRBJ1-2 TRBV29-1
CASITTDTQYF TGTGCCAGCATAACAACAGATACGCAGTATTTT - - TRBJ2-3 TRBV2
CASSERGSSGNTIYF TGTGCCAGCAGTGAAAGGGGGAGCTCTGGAAACACCATATATTTT - - TRBJ1-3 TRBV6-1
CANSLGIDTEAFF TGCGCCAACAGCTTGGGGATTGACACTGAAGCTTTCTTT - - TRBJ1-1 TRBV5-1
CASSLTWSNEQFF TGTGCCAGCAGTTTAACCTGGTCCAATGAGCAGTTCTTC - few TRBJ2-1 TRBV27
CARWGKGGDTEAFF TGTGCCAGATGGGGGAAGGGTGGGGACACTGAAGCTTTCTTT - - TRBJ1-1 TRBV2
CASSPRTTGPSYNEQFF TGTGCCAGCAGCCCACGTACCACAGGGCCCTCCTACAATGAGCAGTTCTTC - - TRBJ2-1 TRBV7-9
CSARSDRSQETQYF TGCAGTGCTAGATCCGACAGGTCCCAAGAGACCCAGTACTTC - - TRBJ2-5 TRBV20-1
CASSRLASETQYF TGTGCCAGCAGCCGACTAGCTTCAGAGACCCAGTACTTC TRBD2 few TRBJ2-5 TRBV14
CASKTGATNEKLFF TGTGCCAGCAAAACAGGGGCCACTAATGAAAAACTGTTTTTT TRBD1 - TRBJ1-4 TRBV6-1
CASSGFRLAKNIQYF TGTGCCAGTAGTGGGTTTAGACTAGCCAAAAACATTCAGTACTTC - - TRBJ2-4 TRBV19
CASTALNTEAFF TGTGCCAGCACGGCCTTGAACACTGAAGCTTTCTTT - - TRBJ1-1 TRBV28
CSARILDLYNEQFF TGCAGCGCCCGTATTTTAGACCTCTACAATGAGCAGTTCTTC - - TRBJ2-1 TRBV29-1
CASGDPRGQMYNEQFF TGTGCTAGTGGCGATCCCCGGGGGCAGATGTACAATGAGCAGTTCTTC - - TRBJ2-1 TRBV12-5
CASSYGGAPTDTQYF TGTGCCAGCAGCTATGGGGGGGCGCCCACAGATACGCAGTATTTT - few TRBJ2-3 TRBV7-3
CASSLAFKTGGNYNEQFF TGTGCCAGCAGCTTAGCGTTTAAAACAGGGGGGAACTACAATGAGCAGTTCTTC TRBD1 few TRBJ2-1 TRBV7-2
CASSARGWSPLHF TGCGCCAGCAGCGCCCGGGGTTGGTCACCCCTCCACTTT - - TRBJ1-6 TRBV5-1
CSATDRDSGNTIYF TGCAGTGCTACGGACAGAGACTCTGGAAACACCATATATTTT - - TRBJ1-3 TRBV20-1
CAISDPLGLAGSYNEQFF TGTGCCATCAGTGACCCCCTTGGGCTAGCGGGATCCTACAATGAGCAGTTCTTC TRBD2 - TRBJ2-1 TRBV10-3
CAISESRPGVPETQYF TGTGCCATCAGTGAGTCGAGACCGGGAGTACCCGAGACCCAGTACTTC - - TRBJ2-5 TRBV10-3
CAGSQDGVAGGYNEQFF TGTGCCGGCAGCCAAGATGGGGTAGCGGGAGGTTACAATGAGCAGTTCTTC TRBD2 - TRBJ2-1 TRBV4-2
CSVTGGTEAFF TGCAGCGTTACCGGTGGGACTGAAGCTTTCTTT - - TRBJ1-1 TRBV29-1
CATSRDTVGARPQHF TGTGCCACCAGCAGAGACACAGTTGGGGCACGGCCCCAGCATTTT - - TRBJ1-5 TRBV15
CASSSRLAGPYEQYF TGTGCCAGCAGCTCCCGACTAGCGGGCCCCTACGAGCAGTACTTC TRBD2 - TRBJ2-7 TRBV7-2
CSVEAYSSGNTIYF TGCAGCGTTGAAGCTTACAGCTCTGGAAACACCATATATTTT - - TRBJ1-3 TRBV29-1
CSVERGSLTEAFF TGCAGCGTTGAGCGGGGTTCCTTAACTGAAGCTTTCTTT - - TRBJ1-1 TRBV29-1